This T cell receptor beta chain was captured by sequencing in a study of cytomegalovirus exposure and HLA in healthy donors (dated by TCRdb to about 2017). Study-wide context: According to a later analysis, the 120 or so validation repertoires were produced on the same platform as the 666 repertoires of the first cohort. To predict cytomegalovirus infection status, the study brought together high-throughput TCR immunosequencing, statistical association of individual TCRs with disease status, and machine learning. In addition to the first cohort of 666 subjects, a separate validation cohort of 120 different subjects was used. The study aimed to test whether signatures of past pathogen exposure could be identified by cataloging public T cell receptors. Overall study results and their limits: A later analysis lacked HLA typing for the validation cohort, so it scored co-occurrence in that cohort across all 110 or so repertoires. Most TCR sequences were seen in very few donors, while some public TCRs were found in many individuals. It was suggested by the authors that the approach could potentially be generalized to other disease states and immunological phenotypes. In vitro tests confirmed that a few of the cytomegalovirus-associated TCR beta chains recognize cytomegalovirus antigens. A total of 150 or so TCR beta chains were listed by the study as associated with cytomegalovirus. The classifier was reported to diagnose cytomegalovirus status with high specificity and sensitivity in both the original and validation cohorts. In a later analysis, TCRs clustered in the first cohort were found to also tend to co-occur in the 130 or so validation repertoires, with 94% of cluster scores above 0.

Remarks on this clone: Its antigen is unknown. No much larger clone is present one base from it, and per-base qualities are unavailable. The sample carries other DNA sequences with the same CDR3.

Libraries came from the immunoSEQ multiplex PCR assay. In the paper's pipeline: To diagnose cytomegalovirus status from the catalog of TCR beta chain sequences, a statistical classification framework was built. In TCRdb, the immuneACCESS table is reduced to in-frame sequences with V and J assigned. These tables do not hold every clone; where another copy was compared, an unresolved V gene accounts for under half, and the others remain unexplained. Clone size and the V and J calls come from that table; the DNA yielded D and trimming. The sample table lists under 250,000 clones, around nine tenths of them with a count of one. The leading ten clones occupy around 1.1% of the sample. Taken from cysteine to phenylalanine, the CDR3 has 14 residues. CDR3 DNA only is kept here, 42 bases in frame from base 1. CDR1 and CDR2 are drawn from the germline V gene (reference sequence): LNHDA, SQIVND. V is cut by 2 bases and J by 2 bases, and the space between the germline ends is 10 bases.

The donors belonged to the validation cohort of around 110 subjects, which was separate from the roughly 700-subject first cohort. This receptor was identified in a woman younger than 30 in good health and CMV-seronegative. The chain employs TRBV19 and TRBJ2-7, with TRBD2 tentatively as D gene (6 bases match). Sequencing was done on a sample of PBMCs. The DNA is TGTGCCAGTAGTATAACAGGAGGGGCCTACGAGCAGTACTTC. This yields the protein CASSITGGAYEQYF.